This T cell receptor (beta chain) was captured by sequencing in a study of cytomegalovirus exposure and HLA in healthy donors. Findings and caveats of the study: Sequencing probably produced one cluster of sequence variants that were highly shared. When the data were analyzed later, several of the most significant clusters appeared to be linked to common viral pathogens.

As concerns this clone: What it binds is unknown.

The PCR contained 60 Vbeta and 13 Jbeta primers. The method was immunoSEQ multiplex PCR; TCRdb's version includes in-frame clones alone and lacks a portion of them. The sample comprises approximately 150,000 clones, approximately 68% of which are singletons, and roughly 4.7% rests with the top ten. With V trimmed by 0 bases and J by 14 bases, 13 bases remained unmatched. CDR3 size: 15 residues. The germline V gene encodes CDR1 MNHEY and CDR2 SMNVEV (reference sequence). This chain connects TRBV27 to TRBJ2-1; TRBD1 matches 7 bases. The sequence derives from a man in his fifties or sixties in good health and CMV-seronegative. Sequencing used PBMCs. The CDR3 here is CASSLSERDRAGEFF. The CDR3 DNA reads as TGTGCCAGCAGTTTATCAGAACGAGACAGGGCTGGGGAGTTCTTC.